This TCR beta chain was identified in a study of cytomegalovirus exposure and HLA in healthy donors (dated by TCRdb to 2016 to 2017). For context, the study as a whole: According to an earlier analysis of 587 of the donors, 150 million to 200 million T cells yielded 95 million to 140 million unique TCR beta sequences and approximately 300 Gb of sequence data. Alongside the repertoire data, information on donor age, sex, ethnicity and CMV serostatus was compiled. Among 398 genotyped donors of the cohort, an average of approximately 240,000 unique TCR beta nucleotide sequences was sequenced per donor, of which about 19% were non-productive. Every repertoire in the discovery cohort had been generated on one and the same sequencing platform. The T cell repertoires of some 700 subjects were profiled by immunosequencing and related to cytomegalovirus serostatus. In addition to the first cohort of around 670 subjects, a separate validation cohort of approximately 130 different subjects was used. Both class I and class II loci were covered by HLA typing, at four-digit resolution. In the later analysis, no new phenotypic data were used to find candidate immune exposures; instead, reliance was placed on TCR beta sequences and their occurrence across donors. To decide whether each TCR beta V gene segment behaved as functional or pseudogenic, an earlier analysis of some 580 of the donors relied on high-throughput TCR beta sequencing. Roughly five DR-DQ haplotypes were handled as single units for association and clustering, since linkage in the cohort was strong. Of the 300 to 450 genotyped donors, approximately 80% were placed in the genetic ancestry cluster associated with self-reported Caucasian donors. A later genetic analysis took genome-wide SNP genotypes for about 55% of the 666 donors and used that subset as a discovery cohort. Roughly 320 gigabases of sequencing data and 70 million to 100 million unique TCR sequences made up an early release that covered several hundred HLA-typed donors. The study aimed to test whether cataloging public T cell receptors could reveal signatures of past pathogen exposure. To predict cytomegalovirus infection status, the study brought together high-throughput TCR immunosequencing, statistical association of individual TCRs with disease status, and machine learning. Typing coverage varied by locus: roughly 620-640 donors for A, B, C, DRB1 and DQB1; more than 500 for DQA1; nearly 610 for DPA1; 450 to 480 for DPB1. In a later analysis, previously published TCR beta repertoires from fewer than 750 donors were re-analyzed and high-resolution HLA genotyping was added so that TCR occurrence patterns could be studied. The research as a whole found: Most TCR sequences were seen in very few donors, while some public TCRs were found in many individuals. In an earlier analysis of about 540 of the donors, most TCR beta V segments were observed in productive rearrangements about 90% or about 30% of the time, broadly matching IMGT annotations. In a later analysis, HLA-associated TCR beta chains were found to be more clonally expanded and to have lower generation probabilities than equally common non-associated chains. A later genetic analysis associated a missense DCLRE1C variant with V-gene and J-gene trimming of TCR beta chains, and an independent cohort replicated the association. A later analysis reported that several top co-occurrence clusters appeared linked to parvovirus B19, influenza, CMV and Epstein-Barr virus. Because some donors lacked HLA typing at each locus, the association tests relied only on the typed subset. The authors suggested that the approach could potentially be generalized to other disease states and immunological phenotypes. Because the 87-base-pair reads could not distinguish some IMGT-functional V segments, including TRBV6-2 and TRBV6-3, those segments were excluded. A further reported finding was that TCR beta sequences accurately predicted the HLA-A and HLA-B alleles for most subjects in the first cohort. According to a later analysis, most CMV-associated TCR beta chains appeared to be HLA-restricted, and the HLA associations seemed to be driven largely by CMV exposure. The classifier was reported to diagnose cytomegalovirus status with high specificity and sensitivity in both the original and validation cohorts. Specific HLA alleles were associated with 18,000 or so TCR beta sequences at a false discovery rate of 0.05 in a later analysis. The earlier analysis of a few hundred of the donors excluded approximately 17 rarely observed V segments, including chromosome 9 orphons, because counts were too low. Immune exposure information for the cohort was limited to CMV serostatus. When HLA alleles, especially DR and DQ, strongly co-occurred, TCR associations were difficult to assign to individual alleles. In a later analysis, the rate of TCR association differed among HLA loci, with DRB1 alleles having the most associated TCRs and HLA-C alleles having the fewest. In the study, some 160 TCR beta chains were listed as associated with cytomegalovirus. Correlated functional status among segregating V segments might be attributable to linkage disequilibrium, but an unknown experimental factor could not be ruled out. Compared with the roughly 670-donor mean, donors in an Asian-associated ancestry cluster had fewer N-insertions in productive TCRs, according to a later genetic analysis. Sequencing depth was assumed to be roughly uniform across donors in the presence/absence analyses, though that assumption may not hold. Three of the identified cytomegalovirus-associated TCR beta chains were confirmed in vitro to be specific for cytomegalovirus antigens. This cohort had only TCR beta chains sequenced, and the lack of alpha or paired-chain data limited which features could be detected. A cluster of highly shared sequence variants was judged likely to represent a technical artifact of the sequencing pipeline.

The cohort comprised fewer than 700 healthy bone marrow donors. At the time of sampling, all cohort members were nominally healthy, though unrecorded immune exposures were likely present. The donor was CMV seronegative and was included in the group of several hundred seronegative cohort members. Every donor gave a peripheral blood sample, and the peripheral blood mononuclear cells from that sample were used for TCR beta sequencing. Genomic DNA extraction from the blood cell samples was performed with the Qiagen DNeasy Blood Extraction Kit. For this clone: Its antigen remains unidentified. No base quality information exists; no much larger clone differs at one position.

Unmatched junction bases come to 10, with V trimmed by 5 bases and J by 4 bases. CDR1 is given as SGHTA and CDR2 as FQGNSA, both from the germline V gene. Taken from cysteine to phenylalanine, the CDR3 has 16 residues. The entry retains the CDR3 DNA only, 48 bases that are in frame from base 1. The method was the immunoSEQ multiplex PCR assay. A mixture of 60 forward primers for TCR Vbeta segments and 13 reverse primers for TCR Jbeta segments was used in the multiplex PCR. A multiplex PCR assay on genomic DNA amplified the CDR3 region of rearranged TCR beta genes. Amplified TCR beta libraries were sequenced as 87-base-pair reads on the Illumina HiSeq System. In the source study's methods: In a later analysis, 80 million or so unique TCR beta chains were counted across the approximately 620 repertoires, and roughly 10 million of these chains were shared by at least two donors. Raw reads were error-corrected and collapsed into unique sequences by a nearest-neighbor algorithm in which closely related sequences were merged to remove PCR and sequencing errors. To assign V, D and J gene segments, CDR3 sequences were aligned to IMGT reference sequences. For a sequence to be retained, a match of at least six nucleotides was required to both a V gene segment and a J gene segment. Rearrangements were classified as productive when the CDR3 lacked stop codons and remained in frame with V and J, and all other rearrangements were classified as non-productive. Following IMGT convention, CDR3 was defined as the stretch from the second conserved V-encoded cysteine to the conserved J-encoded phenylalanine. The earlier analysis of approximately 590 of the donors excluded any sequence lacking an unambiguous match to a single V gene segment. An earlier analysis of 550 to 650 of the donors classified V segments as functional when productive rearrangements were above 56.7% and as segregating when the standard deviation between donors was above 5%. A statistical classification framework was developed to diagnose cytomegalovirus status using the catalog of TCR beta chain sequences. In a later analysis, V and J genes were assigned by comparing TCR nucleotide sequences against IMGT/GENE-DB human TR gene sequences. Using the TCRdist pipeline, a later analysis assigned CDR3 sequences along with most-parsimonious VDJ recombination scenarios. In a later analysis, each TCR beta chain was defined by its CDR3 amino acid sequence together with its V-gene family, and reads lacking a unique V-gene family were excluded. A later analysis removed 592 highly shared, low-generation-probability nucleotide sequences to deal with suspected cross-contamination and a sequencing artifact. For each public chain, a later analysis derived a clonal expansion index from normalized ranks of inferred template counts within each repertoire. A later analysis computed generation probabilities with a VDJ recombination model fitted to out-of-frame rearrangements, and checked the results against IGoR. In a later analysis, hypergeometric tests were used to score TCR-TCR, TCR-HLA and TCR-CMV co-occurrence, with a repertoire-size bias correction applied to TCR pairs. A later analysis estimated false discovery rates by permuting HLA or CMV assignments 20 times. In a later analysis, co-occurring TCRs were grouped with DBSCAN, and TCRdist sequence similarity was added when clustering was performed within HLA-allele-positive subsets. Repertoires with fewer than 30,000 or more than 120,000 public chains, plus five repertoires with anomalous nucleotide sharing, were excluded from co-occurrence clustering. TCRdb carries this immuneACCESS record with in-frame sequences only. Its versions omit some clonotypes, under half of them owing to an unresolved V gene in the studies checked, with the rest unexplained. From that table come the V and J calls and clone size; the DNA was used to work out D and trimming. The sample has about 160,000 clones on record, approximately 77% of them singletons. The ten biggest clones cover less than 3% of the sample.

The material sequenced was PBMCs. The rearranged segments are TRBV7-2 and TRBJ1-1; 10 middle bases align to TRBD1. The sequence was collected from a female donor in good health and CMV-seronegative. The DNA sequence is as follows: TGTGCCAGCAGCCAAAAAGCGACAGGGGGCATCACTGAAGCTTTCTTT. It codes for CASSQKATGGITEAFF.